This T cell receptor (beta chain) was identified during a study of shared clonotypes between healthy human individuals. V gave up 4 bases and J gave up 5 bases, with 13 bases separating them. The germline CDR1 and CDR2 sequences are SGHNT and YYREEE (reference sequence). This CDR3 contains 14 residues. Study outcomes and limitations: Some naive CD4 clonotypes, roughly 4.5%, turned up in common across four donors.

A remark on this clone: What it binds is unknown.

Clones were read by immunoSEQ multiplex PCR, and TCRdb kept only the in-frame ones, dropping some. Of approximately 1,000,000 clones in the sample, about 84% were seen once. Sequenced sample: memory CD4+ T cells from PBMCs. Subset: CD45RA-negative fraction. The rearrangement uses TRBV5-4 and TRBJ2-1, with D possibly being TRBD1 (5 bases). This receptor was taken from a man aged 18 to 29 in good health. Some clones in this sample may be carry-over from other donors' samples. The CDR3 nucleotides read TGTGCCAGCAGCCTCGGAACAGGACACAATGAGCAGTTCTTC. This codes for CASSLGTGHNEQFF.